The clone carrying this T cell receptor beta chain has only a few counts. Its antigen is as yet unknown. The data belong to a study of regulatory T cells in long-lasting Graves disease. Study conclusions and caveats: With persistent disease, TRBV28, TRBJ1-2 and TRBJ2-5 were the favored segments. Accuracy might have suffered from few samples.

The ends were cut back, 5 bases at V and 4 bases at J, with 8 bases in the middle. Germline V gene lookup returns CDR1 SQVTM and CDR2 ANQGSEA. The CDR3 covers 11 residues. As for time point: newly diagnosed GD, antithyroid drugs for less than 3 months. The TCR library was made from RNA that had been extracted from PBMCs in TRIzol. Building of the TCR beta libraries involved iRepertoire HTBI primers and Arm-PCR of CDR3 regions. A single record per CDR3 protein comes from TCRdb applying MiXCR to the multiplex PCR reads. The data hold some 230,000 distinct CDR3 sequences, with around 19% observed a single time.

This TCR derives from a female donor with Graves disease. The V gene is TRBV29-1, the J gene TRBJ1-2; a weak D match, TRBD1 (5 bases). Sequences were derived from peripheral blood mononuclear cells (PBMCs), sampled at new diagnosis, from a patient treated with antithyroid drugs. Written as DNA, the CDR3 is TGCAGCGTTCGGGGCTTCTATGGCTACACCTTC. It codes for CSVRGFYGYTF.